The 14 T cell receptor beta chains reported below all come from one sample, sequenced in a study of blood T cell repertoires in COVID-19 (dated by TCRdb to 2019 to 2021). Libraries were made using the immunoSEQ multiplex PCR assay. The source is immuneACCESS, and TCRdb retained only in-frame sequences with V and J called. Part of the clones is not carried over; for the studies checked, unresolved V genes explain less than half of this, and the remainder is unexplained. The sample table lists under 350,000 clones, roughly 91% of them with a count of one. The ten largest clones represent about 4.6% of the sample. The source material was peripheral blood. The origin of the receptors is a man aged 35-49 years with acute or convalescent COVID-19.

The gene calls are TRBV14 and TRBJ1-2, with D maybe TRBD1 (5 bases). CDR1 and CDR2 from the germline V gene are SGHDN and FVKESK. Trimming left V 7 bases short and J 0 bases short, with 9 bases between. The CDR3 consists of 13 residues. The CDR3: CASTDTTNYGYTF. CDR3 bases: TGTGCCAGCACGGACACTACTAACTATGGCTACACCTTC.

The chain combines TRBV5-1 with TRBJ1-6; a weak D match, TRBD1 (6 bases). Germline V lookup: CDR1 SGHRS, CDR2 YFSETQ. Trimming shortened V by 1 base and J by 7 bases, and 9 bases separated the two germline ends. The CDR3 consists of 14 residues. The CDR3 nucleotides are TGCGCCAGCAGCTTGACAGGGCTAAATTCACCCCTCCACTTT. Protein sequence: CASSLTGLNSPLHF.

This chain uses TRBV19 with TRBJ2-3; tentatively, D is TRBD1 (5 bases). CDR1 is LNHDA and CDR2 is SQIVND in the germline V gene (reference sequence). The CDR3 runs 14 residues. Trimming took off 1 base at V and 0 bases at J, with 5 bases between the two ends. The CDR3 loop reads CASSIGTSTDTQYF. DNA for the CDR3: TGTGCCAGTAGTATAGGGACAAGCACAGATACGCAGTATTTT.

This clone turned up a few times. The CDR3 DNA reads TGTGCCAGCAGTCCACAGGGACCCTCTGGGGCCAACGTCCTGACTTTC. Its protein product is CASSPQGPSGANVLTF. J is TRBJ2-6 and V is TRBV5-5, with a tentative D call TRBD1 (6 bases). V lost 5 bases, J lost 0 bases, and 12 bases lay in between. There are 16 residues in the CDR3. Germline assignment: CDR1 SGHKS and CDR2 YYEKEE (reference sequence). The entire variable domain, with the rest obtained from reference TRBV5-5 and TRBJ2-6, is as follows: DAGVTQSPTHLIKTRGQQVTLRCSPISGHKSVSWYQQVLGQGPQFIFQYYEKEERGRGNFPDRFSARQFPNYSSELNVNALLLGDSALYLCASSPQGPSGANVLTFGAGSRLTVL.

The chain uses TRBV7-8 and TRBJ2-7; TRBD2 is a possible D gene (8 bases). The CDR3 is 16 residues long. The germline CDR1 and CDR2 sequences are SGHVS and FQNEAQ. V lost 7 bases, J lost 3 bases, and 22 bases lay in between. The CDR3 reads CASTLPGGGGGYEQYF. The CDR3 DNA reads as TGTGCCAGCACCCTCCCGGGAGGGGGCGGTGGCTACGAGCAGTACTTC. Based on the CDR3 plus reference TRBV7-8 and TRBJ2-7, the full variable domain is GAGVSQSPRYKVAKRGQDVALRCDPISGHVSLFWYQQALGQGPEFLTYFQNEAQLDKSGLPSDRFFAERPEGSVSTLKIQRTQQEDSAVYLCASTLPGGGGGYEQYFGPGTRLTVT.

J is TRBJ1-6 and V is TRBV18; D is ambiguous. The germline gives CDR1 KGHSH, CDR2 LQKENI. The CDR3 runs 15 residues. V was cut by 3 bases and J by 10 bases, with 16 bases left in between. CDR3 residues: CASSPSVGEHSPLHF. Here the CDR3 DNA reads TGTGCCAGCTCACCCTCAGTCGGGGAGCACTCACCCCTCCACTTT.

The chain employs TRBV5-4 and TRBJ1-3; D perhaps matches TRBD1 (5 bases). The ends were cut back, 7 bases at V and 4 bases at J, with 18 bases in the middle. The CDR3 length is 15 residues. Per germline, CDR1 SGHNT and CDR2 YYREEE (reference sequence). The CDR3 protein is CASGPGGTRGNTIYF. In nucleotides, the CDR3 is TGTGCCAGCGGACCTGGGGGGACCCGGGGAAACACCATATATTTT. The full variable domain, rest sourced from reference TRBV5-4 and TRBJ1-3, is ETGVTQSPTHLIKTRGQQVTLRCSSQSGHNTVSWYQQALGQGPQFIFQYYREEENGRGNFPPRFSGLQFPNYSSELNVNALELDDSALYLCASGPGGTRGNTIYFGEGSWLTVV.

This chain connects TRBV10-3 to TRBJ1-2; the D is unclear. In germline, CDR1 is ENHRY, CDR2 SYGVKD. Trimming shortened V by 0 bases and J by 4 bases, and 12 bases separated the two germline ends. The CDR3 sequence is 15 residues long. The chain's CDR3 is CAISESAGEPYGYTF. The DNA of the CDR3 is TGTGCCATCAGTGAGTCCGCCGGGGAGCCCTATGGCTACACCTTC.

V and J are TRBV20-1 and TRBJ2-3, with TRBD2 matching 11 bases. Losses at the gene ends were 3 bases for V and 6 bases for J; bases not matched to a gene: 11. CDR3 length equals 16 residues. Per the germline V gene, CDR1 is DFQATT and CDR2 is SNEGSKA (reference sequence). CDR3 amino acids: CSASSTSGGAGDTQYF. As DNA, the CDR3 is TGCAGTGCTAGTAGTACTAGCGGGGGCGCAGGGGATACGCAGTATTTT.

This chain connects TRBV12-3 or TRBV12-4 to TRBJ2-2; D is ambiguous. This CDR3 has 13 residues. Trimming stripped 2 bases from V and 6 bases from J, with 7 bases between. The CDR3 is CASSLPFAGELFF. DNA of the CDR3: TGTGCCAGCAGTTTACCCTTTGCCGGGGAGCTGTTTTTT.

This chain uses TRBV18 with TRBJ1-2; TRBD1 might be the D (6 bases). Germline-derived CDR1 and CDR2 are KGHSH and LQKENI. V was trimmed by 3 bases and J by 8 bases, leaving 10 bases between them. CDR3 length: 12 residues. The CDR3 loop reads CASSPNRDGYTF. The CDR3 nucleotides are TGTGCCAGCTCACCCAACAGGGACGGCTACACCTTC.

The chain employs TRBV6-5 and TRBJ1-1; possibly TRBD1 for D (6 bases). The germline V gene encodes CDR1 MNHEY and CDR2 SVGAGI. With 6 bases removed from V and 6 bases from J, the gap between germline ends came to 8 bases. The CDR3 sequence is 11 residues long. DNA of the CDR3: TGTGCCAGCAGAAAGGGGGCTGAAGCTTTCTTT. As protein: CASRKGAEAFF.

The V and J genes are TRBV6-5 and TRBJ2-7; 9 bases are shared with TRBD1. This CDR3 comprises 14 residues. V shed 3 bases, J shed 4 bases, and the junction held 4 bases outside the gene matches. The germline gives CDR1 MNHEY, CDR2 SVGAGI. DNA for the CDR3: TGTGCCAGCAGTTATCGGGACAGGGTGTACGAGCAGTACTTC. Residues: CASSYRDRVYEQYF.

The J gene is TRBJ1-1, the V gene TRBV5-4; the D is unclear. Trimming removed 3 bases at V and 0 bases at J, with 6 bases between. Germline V CDR1 and CDR2: SGHNT, YYREEE (reference sequence). CDR3 size: 13 residues. CDR3 DNA sequence: TGTGCCAGCAGCTCGGGTCTGAACACTGAAGCTTTCTTT. This sequence encodes CASSSGLNTEAFF.